Shown below are 29 T cell receptor beta chains from a single sample sequenced in a study of blood T cells in healthy people across ages. With a J-beta primer mix and a sample-barcoded 5' primer, a second PCR ran 7 to 11 cycles. MiXCR, run by TCRdb on the 5' RACE reads, gives a single entry per CDR3 protein. The sample shows about 1.5 million distinct CDR3 sequences, roughly 43% of them seen only once. The specimen sequenced was blood. Receptors were obtained from a woman aged 18-30 years in good health.

This clonotype was found a few times. The CDR3 DNA reads TGCAGTGCCCCGGAACGTTCAGATACGCAGTATTTT. Translation: CSAPERSDTQYF. The chain is built from TRBV20-1 and TRBJ2-3; no clear D gene. CDR1 is DFQATT, CDR2 SNEGSKA, per germline (reference sequence). CDR3 length: 12 amino acids. Trimming took 6 bases from V and 4 from J, leaving 11 bases between them.

The rearrangement joins TRBV20-1 to TRBJ2-3; 10 bases map to TRBD2. V shed 2 bases and J 6 bases; nucleotides not matched to a gene: 5. The CDR3 has 14 residues. The germline gives CDR1 DFQATT, CDR2 SNEGSKA (reference sequence). As DNA, the CDR3 is TGCAGTGCTAGATCCAGCGGGGGGGCGGATACGCAGTATTTT. It translates to CSARSSGGADTQYF.

V and J are TRBV4-3 and TRBJ2-7, with 11 bases aligning to TRBD2. Germline CDR1 reads LGHNA; CDR2 reads YSLEER. The J segment lost 2 bases and the V segment lost 1 base, leaving 7 bases of the junction unmatched. CDR3 length: 17 amino acids. Written as DNA, the CDR3 is TGCGCCAGCAGCCAAGGATTCCTAGCGGGGGGAACCTACGAGCAGTACTTC. It encodes CASSQGFLAGGTYEQYF.

V and J are TRBV20-1 and TRBJ1-2; D perhaps matches TRBD1 (6 bases). V shed 2 bases and J shed 5 bases, with 24 bases lying between them. Germline-derived CDR1 and CDR2 are DFQATT and SNEGSKA (reference sequence). The CDR3 loop spans 17 amino acids. The CDR3 loop reads CSARSLRQDPYSYGYTF. The CDR3 nucleotides read TGCAGTGCTAGATCCCTTAGACAGGACCCTTACTCTTATGGCTACACCTTC.

About this clonotype: One end of the junction fails to match germline, which may point to a read error. The chain uses TRBV28 and TRBJ1-6, with D tentatively TRBD1 (5 bases). In germline, CDR1 is MDHEN, CDR2 SYDVKM. The CDR3 is 16 residues long. In nucleotides, the CDR3 is TGTGCCGGCAGTGGGGCGGAGTGGATATATAATTCACCCCTCCACTTT. Amino acid sequence: CAGSGAEWIYNSPLHF.

Regarding this clonotype: Compared with germline, one end of the junction differs, possibly owing to a read error. V is TRBV30 and J is TRBJ2-1; 9 nucleotides match TRBD2. Germline loops: CDR1 GTSNPN, CDR2 SVGIG (reference sequence). The CDR3 contains 15 residues. CDR3 nucleotides: TGTGCCTGGCAAAGCGGGGGGAGCTCCTACAAGGAGCAGTTTTTC. Its protein product is CAWQSGGSSYKEQFF.

J is TRBJ2-7 and V is TRBV29-1; the D gene is possibly TRBD1 (6 bases). The CDR3 loop spans 14 amino acids. The germline V gene encodes CDR1 SQVTM and CDR2 ANQGSEA. The germline V and J ends were trimmed by 7 bases and 1 base, with 17 bases remaining between them. The DNA of the CDR3 is TGCAGCGCACAACAGGGTGCTAGGTCCTACGAGCAGTACTTC. Its translation: CSAQQGARSYEQYF.

This clonotype turned up a few times. The chain couples TRBV6-5 to TRBJ2-7; D is possibly TRBD2 (6 bases). The CDR3 loop spans 15 amino acids. The germline CDR1 and CDR2 sequences are MNHEY and SVGAGI. Trimming stripped 2 bases from V and 4 bases from J, with 15 bases between. DNA for the CDR3: TGTGCCAGCAGTTACACTCCGGCGGGAAGTTACGAGCAGTACTTC. Amino acid sequence: CASSYTPAGSYEQYF.

V and J are TRBV29-1 and TRBJ2-7; D possibly corresponds to TRBD2 (5 bases). The CDR3 extends over 12 amino acids. The V end was cut by 7 bases, the J end by 0 bases, with 10 bases between. The germline gives CDR1 SQVTM, CDR2 ANQGSEA. CDR3 loop: CSGATSSYEQYF. The CDR3, as DNA: TGCAGCGGGGCCACTAGCTCCTACGAGCAGTACTTC.

The chain combines TRBV7-2 with TRBJ2-3; 9 nucleotides agree with TRBD2. The length of the CDR3 is 15 residues. Germline lookup yields CDR1 SGHTA and CDR2 FQGNSA. Trimming took 0 bases from V and 5 from J; bases not matched to a gene: 3. The chain's CDR3 is CASSLASGGLDTQYF. The DNA of the CDR3 is TGTGCCAGCAGCTTAGCTAGCGGGGGATTAGATACGCAGTATTTT.

The sample holds a few counts of this clonotype. The J gene is TRBJ1-2, the V gene TRBV6-5; 8 bases line up with TRBD1. This CDR3 contains 16 residues. Trimming at V came to 4 bases and at J to 4 bases, leaving 11 bases not matched to a gene. Germline lookup yields CDR1 MNHEY and CDR2 SVGAGI. DNA for the CDR3: TGTGCCAGCAGTTCCCTCCAGGGGGCTGGTAGCTATGGCTACACCTTC. This codes for CASSSLQGAGSYGYTF.

This clonotype was seen a single time. V usage is TRBV4-2 and J usage is TRBJ2-5; the match to TRBD2 covers 7 bases. V gave up 0 bases and J gave up 11 bases; unmatched junction bases: 21. Per the germline V gene, CDR1 is LGHNA and CDR2 is YNFKEQ. The CDR3 is made up of 18 amino acids. In DNA, the CDR3 is TGTGCCAGCAGCCAAGATCGCGCTAGCGGAAGAAAGTACAATGAGCAGTACTTC. Amino acid sequence: CASSQDRASGRKYNEQYF.

This clonotype was picked up a small number of times. The chain uses TRBV9 and TRBJ2-1; TRBD2 agrees at 10 bases. The CDR3 is 13 amino acids. V trimming: 7 bases; J trimming: 12 bases; junction bases outside the gene matches: 10. Germline-derived CDR1 and CDR2 are SGDLS and YYNGEE. In DNA, the CDR3 is TGTGCCAGCGGTACTAGCGGGGAACAGGGGCAGTTCTTC. This codes for CASGTSGEQGQFF.

The chain couples TRBV7-9 to TRBJ2-7, with unresolved D. Trimming removed 5 bases at V and 5 bases at J, with 16 bases between. The CDR3 is 14 residues long. Germline lookup yields CDR1 SEHNR and CDR2 FQNEAQ (reference sequence). CDR3 in DNA: TGTGCCAGCAGCGCTGCTAGACGAATAGACGAGCAGTACTTC. Protein: CASSAARRIDEQYF.

Ten or more counts support this clonotype. The chain carries TRBV6-2 or TRBV6-3 and TRBJ2-3; D is ambiguous. The CDR3 runs to 11 residues. From germline, CDR1 is MNHEY and CDR2 SVGEGT. The ends were cut back, 0 bases at V and 7 bases at J, with 2 bases in the middle. CDR3: CASSYSYTQYF. The DNA of the CDR3 is TGTGCCAGCAGTTACTCGTATACGCAGTATTTT.

The chain links TRBV20-1 to TRBJ2-5; a possible D gene is TRBD2 (6 bases). Trimming pared 3 bases from V and 1 base from J, leaving 9 bases between. CDR3 size: 13 residues. CDR1 is DFQATT and CDR2 is SNEGSKA in the germline V gene (reference sequence). The CDR3 loop is CSASRDFQETQYF. DNA for the CDR3: TGCAGTGCTAGCCGGGACTTCCAAGAGACCCAGTACTTC.

The genes are TRBV4-3 and TRBJ2-3; D gene ambiguous. Trimming removed 4 bases at V and 1 base at J, with 12 bases between. This CDR3 is 15 amino acids long. Germline CDR1 LGHNA, CDR2 YSLEER. The CDR3 loop reads CASSPLGSGTDTQYF. Here the CDR3 DNA reads TGCGCCAGCAGCCCCCTCGGATCGGGCACAGATACGCAGTATTTT.

In its sample, this clonotype was seen many times. The rearrangement joins TRBV7-2 to TRBJ2-3; possibly TRBD2 for D (7 bases). Trimming left V 1 base short and J 6 bases short, with 11 bases between. Per the germline V gene, CDR1 is SGHTA and CDR2 is FQGNSA. The CDR3 length is 14 residues. The CDR3 loop reads CASSLGGGPDTQYF. The DNA for the CDR3 is TGTGCCAGCAGCTTAGGGGGGGGCCCGGATACGCAGTATTTT. Supplemented by reference TRBV7-2 and TRBJ2-3, the full variable domain reads GAGVSQSPSNKVTEKGKDVELRCDPISGHTALYWYRQSLGQGLEFLIYFQGNSAPDKSGLPSDRFSAERTGGSVSTLTIQRTQQEDSAVYLCASSLGGGPDTQYFGPGTRLTVL.

This chain links TRBV30 with TRBJ2-7; D is tentatively TRBD1 or TRBD2 (5 bases each). Germline V lookup: CDR1 GTSNPN, CDR2 SVGIG (reference sequence). The CDR3 consists of 14 residues. The ends were cut back, 3 bases at V and 7 bases at J, with 19 bases in the middle. CDR3 in DNA: TGTGCCTGGAGATGGGGGAGTGGAAACAATGAGCAGTACTTC. This encodes CAWRWGSGNNEQYF.

The sample holds a few counts of this clonotype. The chain has TRBV29-1 and TRBJ2-7, with a tentative D call TRBD1 (5 bases). The V end was cut by 4 bases, the J end by 0 bases, with 13 bases between. CDR1 is SQVTM and CDR2 is ANQGSEA in the germline V gene. CDR3 length: 14 residues. CDR3 sequence reads: CSVGGLLNSYEQYF. In DNA, the CDR3 is TGCAGCGTTGGGGGCCTCCTCAACTCCTACGAGCAGTACTTC.

This clonotype was seen more than once but under ten times. V usage is TRBV6-5 and J usage is TRBJ2-4, with D tentatively TRBD2 (5 bases). CDR3 length equals 14 residues. In germline, CDR1 is MNHEY, CDR2 SVGAGI. V shed 0 bases and J shed 8 bases, with 11 bases lying between them. The CDR3 sequence: CASSYSAWGDIQYF. The CDR3 nucleotides read TGTGCCAGCAGTTACTCGGCTTGGGGAGACATTCAGTACTTC.

CDR3 protein: CSAAQGALNEKLFF. For the CDR3, the DNA is TGCAGTGCCGCACAGGGGGCCCTTAATGAAAAACTGTTTTTT. The gene calls are TRBV20-1 and TRBJ1-4, with TRBD1 identical over 9 bases. CDR1 is DFQATT and CDR2 is SNEGSKA in the germline V gene (reference sequence). The CDR3 spans 14 residues. J gave up 4 bases and V 6 bases, and 6 bases lay outside the gene matches.

Comments on this clonotype: One junction end disagrees with the germline gene, perhaps due to a read error. The chain joins TRBV4-3 to TRBJ2-3; TRBD1 matches at 7 bases. Germline V CDR1 and CDR2: LGHNA, YSLEER. CDR3 length: 15 residues. The chain's CDR3 is CASSQGNRGTDTRYF. The CDR3 DNA reads as TGCGCCAGCAGCCAAGGGAACAGGGGCACAGATACGCGGTATTTT.

The chain joins TRBV5-5 to TRBJ1-2, with D hard to call. The V and J ends lost 2 bases and 5 bases respectively, with 16 bases between them. Germline V gene data show CDR1 as SGHKS and CDR2 as YYEKEE (reference sequence). CDR3 length: 15 amino acids. DNA of the CDR3: TGTGCCAGCAGCTTTTCTGGTGGTCCACCTTATGGCTACACCTTC. Its protein product is CASSFSGGPPYGYTF.

The chain recombines TRBV7-6 with TRBJ1-2; D ambiguous. Per the germline V gene, CDR1 is SGHVS and CDR2 is FNYEAQ. Trimming stripped 4 bases from V and 5 bases from J, with 17 bases between. The CDR3 is 15 amino acids. The CDR3 nucleotides read TGTGCCAGCAGCTCCGAGACGATAAGTTCATATGGCTACACCTTC. Translating it yields CASSSETISSYGYTF.

J is TRBJ2-7 and V is TRBV29-1; D unresolved. Looked up from germline, CDR1 is SQVTM and CDR2 is ANQGSEA. The ends were cut back, 6 bases at V and 7 bases at J, with 10 bases in the middle. The CDR3 runs to 10 residues. The CDR3 nucleotides read TGCAGCGTGGTGGACGGGGAGCAGTACTTC. This gives the protein CSVVDGEQYF.

This clonotype was detected a few times. The rearrangement joins TRBV12-3 or TRBV12-4 to TRBJ2-7, with D possibly matching TRBD2 (6 bases). The ends were cut back, 11 bases at V and 2 bases at J, with 13 bases in the middle. The CDR3 loop spans 12 amino acids. CDR3 loop: CASGGAAYEQYF. The CDR3 DNA follows: TGTGCCTCTGGCGGGGCCGCCTACGAGCAGTACTTC.

The sample holds a few counts of this clonotype. This chain links TRBV11-2 with TRBJ1-5, with TRBD1 identical over 7 bases. CDR1 is SGHAT and CDR2 is FQNNGV in the germline V gene. This CDR3 comprises 15 residues. The V and J ends lost 4 bases and 2 bases, in that order; junction bases with no gene match: 5. CDR3 residues: CASSSSTGGNQPQHF. For the CDR3, the DNA is TGTGCCAGCAGCTCATCTACAGGGGGCAATCAGCCCCAGCATTTT.

The V and J genes are TRBV27 and TRBJ2-3; D is uncertain. The CDR3 loop spans 13 amino acids. Per germline, CDR1 MNHEY and CDR2 SMNVEV (reference sequence). Deletions cut 6 bases from V and 3 bases from J, with 10 bases between. The CDR3 bases are TGTGCCAGCAGAGGAATCGAGACAGATACGCAGTATTTT. It codes for CASRGIETDTQYF.